A selection of T cell receptor beta chains follows, all from one sample in a study of blood T cell repertoires in COVID-19. Repertoires were generated with immunoSEQ multiplex PCR, while TCRdb's copy carries only in-frame clones and drops some. The sample records roughly 250,000 clones, around 89% being singletons. Sequenced material: peripheral blood. The source is a man aged 25 to 40 with acute or convalescent COVID-19. Both conserved end residues are part of each CDR3. The order of the fields is V gene, J gene, clone size, D gene, CDR3 DNA, CDR3 protein. A D gene is named only where the DNA matches it firmly. For some rows the clone size is stated as once, few or many, or as a class when expanded; others skip it.

TRBV19,TRBJ2-1,NA,NA,TGTGCCAGTAGAACTAGCAAGGTCGTGAATGAGCAGTTCTTC,CASRTSKVVNEQFF
TRBV10-1,TRBJ2-5,NA,TRBD1,TGCGCCAGCAGTGGGGACAGGGCCCTTGGGACCCAGTACTTC,CASSGDRALGTQYF
TRBV6-5,TRBJ2-3,NA,TRBD1,TGTGCCAGCAGGAGGGACAGGGGGACAGATACGCAGTATTTT,CASRRDRGTDTQYF
TRBV6-1,TRBJ2-2,NA,NA,TGTGCCAGCAGTGGACTTCACCGAATCGTGGACACCGGGGAGCTGTTTTTT,CASSGLHRIVDTGELFF
TRBV6-4,TRBJ1-6,NA,TRBD1,TGTGCCAGCAGTCGGGACAGAGATTCACCCCTCCACTTT,CASSRDRDSPLHF
TRBV27,TRBJ1-2,NA,NA,TGTGCCAGCAGTTATGCAGCTAACTATGGCTACACCTTC,CASSYAANYGYTF
TRBV19,TRBJ2-7,NA,NA,TGCCTCCCTTGGGCAGTATCACGTCCGGTAGGCTACGAGCAGTACTTC,CLPWAVSRPVGYEQYF
TRBV27,TRBJ1-4,NA,TRBD1,TGTGCCAGCAGTCGCAGGGGGCGGGGTGAAAAACTGTTTTTT,CASSRRGRGEKLFF
TRBV5-1,TRBJ2-5,NA,NA,TGCGCCAGCAGCTCGGAGGCGGGTCAGGAGGGAAGAGAGACCCAGTACTTC,CASSSEAGQEGRETQYF
TRBV4-1,TRBJ2-2,NA,NA,TGCGCCAGCAGCCAACGGGGGATACACGGGGAGCTGTTTTTT,CASSQRGIHGELFF
TRBV6-6,TRBJ2-7,NA,TRBD1,TGTGCCAGCAGTTACTCGGACAGGGCCTACGAGCAGTACTTC,CASSYSDRAYEQYF
TRBV5-1,TRBJ2-5,NA,TRBD1,TGCGCCAGCAGCTCGCCCCGGACAGGTGGGGAGACCCAGTACTTC,CASSSPRTGGETQYF
TRBV27,TRBJ2-6,NA,NA,TGTGCCAGCAAGAGGTACGAGCGGACGGCTGGGGCCAACGTCCTGACTTTC,CASKRYERTAGANVLTF
TRBV2,TRBJ2-6,NA,TRBD1,TGTGCCACTTCGGGACAGGGTTCGCGTGGGGCCAACGTCCTGACTTTC,CATSGQGSRGANVLTF
TRBV11-2,TRBJ2-1,many,NA,TGTGCCAGCAGCGCCACAGGGTACAATGAGCAGTTCTTC,CASSATGYNEQFF
TRBV27,TRBJ1-2,once,TRBD1,TGTGCCAGCAGGACATCCGGGACAGGGGATGGCTACACCTTC,CASRTSGTGDGYTF
TRBV11-1,TRBJ2-6,NA,NA,TGTGCCAGCAGCTTAGCGGAGGCAGGTGGGGCCAACGTCCTGACTTTC,CASSLAEAGGANVLTF
TRBV5-4,TRBJ1-4,NA,TRBD1,TGTGCCAGCAGCGTAAAACGACAGGGGCGCGGGAATGAAAAACTGTTTTTT,CASSVKRQGRGNEKLFF
TRBV29-1,TRBJ1-1,NA,TRBD1,TGCAGCGTTGAGGGACAGTACACTGAAGCTTTCTTT,CSVEGQYTEAFF
TRBV7-9,TRBJ1-2,NA,NA,TGTGCCACCCTCACCCCGGGGGGACTGGGGGGCGGCTACACCTTC,CATLTPGGLGGGYTF
TRBV5-3,TRBJ1-4,NA,NA,TGTGCCAGAAGCGCGTACGGGACTAATGAAAAACTGTTTTTT,CARSAYGTNEKLFF
TRBV6-5,TRBJ2-3,once,NA,TGTGCCAGCGGTCTCCCTAGGAGCACAGATACGCAGTATTTT,CASGLPRSTDTQYF
TRBV7-9,TRBJ1-1,NA,NA,TGTGCCAGCAGCTCCACGCCTGGAGTGAACACTGAAGCTTTCTTT,CASSSTPGVNTEAFF
TRBV29-1,TRBJ2-1,NA,TRBD1,TGCAGCGTTCCGGGACAGGGAGACAATGAGCAGTTCTTC,CSVPGQGDNEQFF
TRBV30,TRBJ1-1,NA,TRBD1,TGTGCCTGGAGTGTACAATATAGCGGACAGGGGGTCGTCGGTGAAGCTTTCTTT,CAWSVQYSGQGVVGEAFF
TRBV20-1,TRBJ2-5,NA,NA,TGCAGTGCTAGTAATAGTAACCAAGAGACCCAGTACTTC,CSASNSNQETQYF
TRBV6-1,TRBJ2-7,NA,TRBD2,TGTGCCAGCAGTGTGACTAGCGGGGGCCACCGCCACCAGCAGTACTTC,CASSVTSGGHRHQQYF
TRBV3-1/TRBV3-2,TRBJ1-6,NA,NA,TGTGCCAGCAGTGTCAGGGGAGAGGGCTCACCCCTCCACTTT,CASSVRGEGSPLHF
TRBV18,TRBJ2-3,NA,NA,TGTGCCAGCTCACTCGGACGGCGGGGTACAGATACGCAGTATTTT,CASSLGRRGTDTQYF
TRBV6-5,TRBJ1-2,NA,TRBD1,TGTGCCAGCAGTTATTGGACAGGGGGTAGCTATGGCTACACCTTC,CASSYWTGGSYGYTF
TRBV20-1,TRBJ2-7,NA,NA,TGCAGGCCGTCATCAGGCCACGAGCAGTACTTC,CRPSSGHEQYF
TRBV6-1,TRBJ1-1,once,NA,TGTGCCAGCAGTGAAGTAAGACGGGCTGAAGCTTTCTTT,CASSEVRRAEAFF
TRBV5-1,TRBJ1-1,NA,TRBD1,TGCGCCAGCACGGGGGACAGCCGAGGCACTGAAGCTTTCTTT,CASTGDSRGTEAFF
TRBV6-2/TRBV6-3,TRBJ1-1,NA,TRBD1,TGTGCCAGCAGCCCTCAATCGGACAGGGTGGGCACTGAAGCTTTCTTT,CASSPQSDRVGTEAFF
TRBV27,TRBJ2-7,NA,TRBD1,TGTGCCAGCAGTGCGGGACAGGGACTCCTGAGCGAGCAGTACTTC,CASSAGQGLLSEQYF
TRBV24-1,TRBJ2-2,few,TRBD1,TGTGCCACCAGCCGCCCCGGCCCAGGGGGCGAATCCACCGGGGAGCTGTTTTTT,CATSRPGPGGESTGELFF
TRBV28,TRBJ2-3,once,TRBD2,TGTGCCAGCAGAAACCAAGGACTAGCGGGAGGGTTTTTGGATACGCAGTATTTT,CASRNQGLAGGFLDTQYF
TRBV6-5,TRBJ1-2,NA,NA,TGTGCCAGCAGTTACTTTGGGTCAACAGACTATGGCTACACCTTC,CASSYFGSTDYGYTF
TRBV30,TRBJ2-5,NA,NA,TGTGCCAGGGGTGGACATCAGCGTTGGCAAGAGACCCAGTACTTC,CARGGHQRWQETQYF
TRBV2,TRBJ1-6,few,TRBD1,TGTGCCAGCAGTGTGATCGGGACAGGGGGCGGGGGCGCACGTAATTCACCCCTCCACTTT,CASSVIGTGGGGARNSPLHF
TRBV28,TRBJ1-3,NA,NA,TGTGCCAGCACCCCTACAGGGAGATTACCCGGAAACACCATATATTTT,CASTPTGRLPGNTIYF
TRBV7-2,TRBJ2-7,NA,TRBD1,TGTGCCAGCAGCTTAGAGGCAGGGGGCAATTACGAGCAGTACTTC,CASSLEAGGNYEQYF
TRBV29-1,TRBJ1-2,NA,TRBD1,TGCAGCGACCGACAGGGATCCTATGGCTACACCTTC,CSDRQGSYGYTF
TRBV20-1,TRBJ1-2,NA,NA,TGCAGTGCTAGTATGGCGACAGGTTCTTGGGGCTACACCTTC,CSASMATGSWGYTF
TRBV3-1/TRBV3-2,TRBJ2-3,NA,NA,TGTGCCAGCAGCCCCCAGCAGAGGACGCAGTATTTT,CASSPQQRTQYF
TRBV5-6,TRBJ2-1,NA,TRBD2,TGTGCCAGCAGCTCCAAACTAGCGGGAGTAAGGAATGAGCAGTTCTTC,CASSSKLAGVRNEQFF
TRBV30,TRBJ1-2,NA,TRBD1,TGTGCCTGGAGCCAGGGGGTTCTTGGCTACACCTTC,CAWSQGVLGYTF